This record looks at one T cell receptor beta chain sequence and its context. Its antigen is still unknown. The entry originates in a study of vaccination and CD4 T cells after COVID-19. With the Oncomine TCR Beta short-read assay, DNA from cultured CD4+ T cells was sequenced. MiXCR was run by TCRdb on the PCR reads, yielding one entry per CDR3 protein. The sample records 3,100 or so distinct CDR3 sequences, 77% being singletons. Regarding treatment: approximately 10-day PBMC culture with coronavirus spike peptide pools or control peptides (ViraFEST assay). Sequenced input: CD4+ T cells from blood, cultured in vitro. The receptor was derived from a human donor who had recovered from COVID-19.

In DNA, the CDR3 is TGTGCCAGTAGTATAGCCCTGGGGACAGGGAAGACAGGCTACACCTTC. It specifies CASSIALGTGKTGYTF. The chain joins TRBV19 to TRBJ1-2, with TRBD1 identical over 9 bases. The CDR3 runs 16 residues. Per germline, CDR1 LNHDA and CDR2 SQIVND (reference sequence). The V segment lost 1 base and the J segment 8 bases; nucleotides outside the gene matches: 11.